The 15 T cell receptor beta chains presented below share a single source sample, sequenced in a study of T cell responses to AZD1222 COVID-19 vaccine. The protocol was immunoSEQ multiplex PCR, while the TCRdb copy is restricted to in-frame clones and leaves out a portion. The sample has 80,000 to 100,000 clones, 75% to 90% seen once. The material was peripheral blood, obtained 28 days after the second AZD1222 dose. All receptors derive from an adult who received the AZD1222 COVID-19 vaccine.

This clone was seen a single time. This chain connects TRBV3-1 (or the pseudogene TRBV3-2) to TRBJ1-4, with D unresolved. V shed 5 bases and J shed 6 bases, with 13 bases lying between them. Germline CDR1 and CDR2: LGHDT and YNNKEL (reference sequence). The CDR3 spans 14 residues. CDR3 coding DNA: TGTGCCAGCAGCACTCGGTATGGGGATGAAAAACTGTTTTTT. It yields the protein CASSTRYGDEKLFF.

The CDR3, as DNA: TGTGCCACCAGTGATCCAATTAGGACAGGGAGCAACACCGGGGAGCTGTTTTTT. Translated: CATSDPIRTGSNTGELFF. This chain joins TRBV24-1 and TRBJ2-2; TRBD1 matches 8 bases. CDR3 length: 18 amino acids. CDR1 is KGHDR and CDR2 is SFDVKD in the germline V gene. V dropped 3 bases and J dropped 2; count of bases not matched to a gene: 10.

The genes are TRBV18 and TRBJ2-3, with 8 bases matching TRBD2. J gave up 6 bases and V 3 bases, and 5 bases lay outside the gene matches. CDR3 length: 14 residues. Germline values: CDR1 KGHSH, CDR2 LQKENI. CDR3 loop: CASSPGLGGDTQYF. In nucleotides, the CDR3 is TGTGCCAGCTCACCGGGACTAGGGGGGGATACGCAGTATTTT. Based on the CDR3 plus reference TRBV18 and TRBJ2-3, the full variable domain is NAGVMQNPRHLVRRRGQEARLRCSPMKGHSHVYWYRQLPEEGLKFMVYLQKENIIDESGMPKERFSAEFPKEGPSILRIQQVVRGDSAAYFCASSPGLGGDTQYFGPGTRLTVL.

This sequence joins TRBV14 and TRBJ2-7, with a weak D call TRBD1 (6 bases). Trimming cost V 1 base and J 2 bases, with 9 bases left between them. This CDR3 spans 14 amino acids. CDR1 and CDR2 (germline): SGHDN, FVKESK. CDR3 in amino acids: CASSQVGAAYEQYF. The DNA for the CDR3 is TGTGCCAGCAGCCAAGTGGGGGCGGCCTACGAGCAGTACTTC.

The V and J genes are TRBV6-2 or TRBV6-3 and TRBJ2-2, with TRBD1 identical over 7 bases. There are 15 residues in the CDR3. Per the germline V gene, CDR1 is MNHEY and CDR2 is SVGEGT. V was clipped by 1 base and J by 3 bases; unmatched bases: 2. CDR3 residues: CASSYYRGDTGELFF. Here the CDR3 DNA reads TGTGCCAGCAGTTACTACAGGGGAGACACCGGGGAGCTGTTTTTT.

The genes are TRBV12-3 or TRBV12-4 and TRBJ1-6; D is unclear. There are 13 residues in the CDR3. Trimming removed 2 bases from V and 9 bases from J, with 8 bases in between. The DNA of the CDR3 is TGTGCCAGCAGTTTACTTCCCGGTTCACCCCTCCACTTT. It encodes CASSLLPGSPLHF.

V usage is TRBV6-5 and J usage is TRBJ1-2, with D unclear. Trimming left V 8 bases short and J 6 bases short, with 19 bases between. The CDR3 has 14 amino acids. CDR1 is MNHEY, CDR2 SVGAGI, per germline. The CDR3 nucleotides are TGTGCCAGCTCCTCGATGAGGTTAATGCATGGCTACACCTTC. Its translation: CASSSMRLMHGYTF.

The CDR3 coding sequence is TGTGCCTGGAGAAAGGGTATGAACACTGAAGCTTTCTTT. Its translation is CAWRKGMNTEAFF. This chain links TRBV30 with TRBJ1-1; no reliable D call. Germline values: CDR1 GTSNPN, CDR2 SVGIG (reference sequence). The CDR3 consists of 13 residues. Trimming removed 3 bases from V and 0 bases from J, with 8 bases in between. Full variable domain (outside the CDR3, taken from reference TRBV30 and TRBJ1-1): SQTIHQWPATLVQPVGSPLSLECTVEGTSNPNLYWYRQAAGRGLQLLFYSVGIGQISSEVPQNLSASRPQDRQFILSSKKLLLSDSGFYLCAWRKGMNTEAFFGQGTRLTVV.

The rearrangement joins TRBV3-1 (or the pseudogene TRBV3-2) to TRBJ2-1; the D is unclear. V was shortened by 1 base and J by 0 bases, with 7 bases between the two germline ends. The CDR3 is 15 amino acids. Germline V gene data show CDR1 as LGHDT and CDR2 as YNNKEL (reference sequence). The DNA for the CDR3 is TGTGCCAGCAGCCAAGTAGCATCCTCCTACAATGAGCAGTTCTTC. Amino acids: CASSQVASSYNEQFF.

This chain connects TRBV7-9 to TRBJ1-2; TRBD1 is a possible D gene (6 bases). The CDR3 extends over 13 amino acids. V was pared by 6 bases and J by 4 bases, with 12 bases between. Germline V lookup: CDR1 SEHNR, CDR2 FQNEAQ (reference sequence). Written as DNA, the CDR3 is TGTGCCAGCAGTCACAGGGTTTCCTATGGCTACACCTTC. Translated: CASSHRVSYGYTF.

The chain is built from TRBV4-1 and TRBJ1-3; D gene unclear. Germline-derived CDR1 and CDR2 are MGHRA and YSYEKL. V was clipped by 2 bases and J by 3 bases, with 5 bases between them. CDR3 length: 13 amino acids. In nucleotides, the CDR3 is TGCGCCAGCAGCCAATGGGATGGAAACACCATATATTTT. Its protein product is CASSQWDGNTIYF.

This chain joins TRBV24-1 and TRBJ1-5; 7 nucleotides match TRBD1. There are 16 residues in the CDR3. The V and J ends lost 4 bases and 7 bases, in that order; junction bases with no gene match: 12. CDR1 is KGHDR and CDR2 is SFDVKD in the germline V gene. CDR3 DNA: TGTGCCACCAGTGACCCTGGGGAGGGGGCCCAACAGCCCCAGCATTTT. It translates to CATSDPGEGAQQPQHF.

The sample holds a few counts of this clone. The V call is TRBV19, the J call TRBJ1-5, with D hard to call. This CDR3 is 13 amino acids long. Germline CDR1 and CDR2: LNHDA and SQIVND (reference sequence). V was pared by 5 bases and J by 0 bases, with 5 bases between. This CDR3 reads CASSWSSNQPQHF. CDR3 coding DNA: TGTGCCAGTAGTTGGTCTAGCAATCAGCCCCAGCATTTT.

This clone was detected only once. This chain joins TRBV7-2 and TRBJ1-1; 9 bases match TRBD1. V shed 6 bases and J 3 bases; nucleotides not matched to a gene: 8. Germline V lookup: CDR1 SGHTA, CDR2 FQGNSA. The CDR3 contains 15 residues. The chain's CDR3 is CASSSTGTGYTEAFF. DNA of the CDR3: TGTGCCAGCAGTTCTACCGGGACAGGGTACACTGAAGCTTTCTTT.

The chain links TRBV4-2 to TRBJ1-1; D may be TRBD1 (6 bases). The length of the CDR3 is 15 residues. V lost 1 base and J 1 base, leaving 10 bases between the germline ends. Germline CDR1 and CDR2: LGHNA and YNFKEQ. The CDR3 bases are TGTGCCAGCAGCCAAGGACTGGGGGCGAACACTGAAGCTTTCTTT. Amino acid sequence: CASSQGLGANTEAFF.